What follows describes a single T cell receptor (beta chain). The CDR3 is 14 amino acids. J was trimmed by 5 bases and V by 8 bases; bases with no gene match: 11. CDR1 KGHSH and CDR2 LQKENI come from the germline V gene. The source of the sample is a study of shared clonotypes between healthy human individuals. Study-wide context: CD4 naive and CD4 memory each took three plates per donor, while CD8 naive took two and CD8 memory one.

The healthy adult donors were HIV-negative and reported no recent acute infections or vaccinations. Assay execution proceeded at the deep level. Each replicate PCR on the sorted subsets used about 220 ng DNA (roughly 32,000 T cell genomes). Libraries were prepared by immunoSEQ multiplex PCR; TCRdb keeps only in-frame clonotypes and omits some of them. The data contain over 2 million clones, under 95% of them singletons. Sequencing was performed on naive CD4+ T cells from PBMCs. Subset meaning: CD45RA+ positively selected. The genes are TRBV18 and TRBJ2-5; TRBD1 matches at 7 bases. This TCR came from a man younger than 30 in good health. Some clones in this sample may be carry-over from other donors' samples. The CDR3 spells CASTRDSLRETQYF. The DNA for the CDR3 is TGTGCCAGCACTCGGGACAGCCTCCGGGAGACCCAGTACTTC.